The 31 T cell receptor beta chains reported below all come from one sample, sequenced in a study of Ad26.COV2.S vaccination and SARS-CoV-2 variants. Treatment reported: roughly 18 received Ad26.COV2.S at low or high dose, single or two shots; about 5 received placebo; per-sample allocation not given. Specimens were obtained on day 63 following the first vaccine or placebo injection. Profiling relied on immunoSEQ multiplex PCR, and the TCRdb table lists in-frame clones only, not all of them. The sample lists about 390,000 clones; approximately 90% were seen once. The sample in question was peripheral blood, obtained in a trial of Ad26.COV2.S vaccine versus placebo. These receptors were collected from a person aged 18-60 years who received the Ad26.COV2.S COVID-19 vaccine or a placebo.

V is TRBV11-2 and J is TRBJ2-7; maybe TRBD1 (6 bases). Germline lookup yields CDR1 SGHAT and CDR2 FQNNGV. The CDR3 is 14 residues long. V lost 5 bases and J lost 4, with 15 bases in between. The CDR3 loop reads CASSLFVRGYEQYF. The DNA for the CDR3 is TGTGCCAGCAGCCTTTTTGTCAGGGGTTACGAGCAGTACTTC. Full variable domain (missing parts from reference TRBV11-2 and TRBJ2-7): EAGVAQSPRYKIIEKRQSVAFWCNPISGHATLYWYQQILGQGPKLLIQFQNNGVVDDSQLPKDRFSAERLKGVDSTLKIQPAKLEDSAVYLCASSLFVRGYEQYFGPGTRLTVT.

V and J are TRBV4-1 and TRBJ1-2; TRBD1 might be the D (6 bases). The CDR3 extends over 15 amino acids. The V and J ends lost 2 bases and 4 bases respectively, with 14 bases between them. The germline CDR1 and CDR2 sequences are MGHRA and YSYEKL. In DNA form, the CDR3 reads TGCGCCAGCAGCCAACCGACAGGAACCCTCTATGGCTACACCTTC. Its translation: CASSQPTGTLYGYTF.

The CDR3: CASSRPPGQGARNEQFF. CDR3 bases: TGTGCCAGCAGCCGCCCTCCAGGACAGGGGGCTCGAAATGAGCAGTTCTTC. The chain links TRBV3-1 (or the pseudogene TRBV3-2) to TRBJ2-1; 11 nucleotides align to TRBD1. The CDR3 has 17 amino acids. Germline-derived CDR1 and CDR2 are LGHDT and YNNKEL (reference sequence). With V trimmed by 4 bases and J by 7 bases, 12 bases remained unmatched.

The chain couples TRBV11-2 to TRBJ2-6; no reliable D call. The germline V and J ends were trimmed by 5 bases and 4 bases, with 12 bases remaining between them. CDR1 SGHAT and CDR2 FQNNGV come from the germline V gene. The CDR3 is 15 residues long. The CDR3 loop is CASSPRTKGANVLTF. Here the CDR3 DNA reads TGTGCCAGCAGCCCCCGCACAAAAGGGGCCAACGTCCTGACTTTC.

The CDR3 spells CASSQGRGRTF. The CDR3 DNA follows: TGTGCCAGCAGCCAAGGGCGGGGGAGAACCTTC. This chain connects TRBV3-1 (or the pseudogene TRBV3-2) to TRBJ1-2, with D maybe TRBD1 (5 bases). This CDR3 is 11 amino acids long. Trimming removed 1 base from V and 14 bases from J, with 11 bases in between. Germline assignment: CDR1 LGHDT and CDR2 YNNKEL (reference sequence).

This clone was seen once. The CDR3 sequence is CASPTIRSMVPHEQYF. The CDR3 DNA follows: TGTGCCAGTCCTACGATCCGGTCGATGGTGCCCCACGAGCAGTACTTC. V usage is TRBV19 and J usage is TRBJ2-7; D is uncertain. V lost 8 bases, J lost 5 bases, and 25 bases lay in between. The CDR3 has 16 amino acids. The germline V gene encodes CDR1 LNHDA and CDR2 SQIVND (reference sequence).

The chain joins TRBV19 to TRBJ2-7; a weak D match, TRBD1 (6 bases). Trimming cost V 5 bases and J 0 bases, with 17 bases left between them. Germline loops: CDR1 LNHDA, CDR2 SQIVND (reference sequence). The CDR3 length is 16 residues. The DNA of the CDR3 is TGTGCCAGTAGTGACAATGACAGGCCGAGCTCCTACGAGCAGTACTTC. Protein: CASSDNDRPSSYEQYF.

J is TRBJ2-2 and V is TRBV5-1; D call uncertain. Germline loops: CDR1 SGHRS, CDR2 YFSETQ. This CDR3 spans 16 amino acids. V lost 4 bases to trimming and J lost 1 base, with 14 bases between them. In nucleotides, the CDR3 is TGCGCCAGCAGCCCCTCCCAGGCAGTGAACACCGGGGAGCTGTTTTTT. Protein sequence: CASSPSQAVNTGELFF.

V and J are TRBV9 and TRBJ1-5; the D gene is possibly TRBD1 (5 bases). Trimming stripped 6 bases from V and 6 bases from J, with 16 bases between. The CDR3 spans 14 residues. Germline loops: CDR1 SGDLS, CDR2 YYNGEE. Here the CDR3 DNA reads TGTGCCAGCACCACGGGGGGGGATGGTCAGCCCCAGCATTTT. Translating gives CASTTGGDGQPQHF.

The J gene is TRBJ2-7, the V gene TRBV6-6; tentative D call: TRBD1 (6 bases). The CDR3 is made up of 15 amino acids. V lost 2 bases to trimming and J lost 6 bases, with 17 bases between them. Germline CDR1 MNHNY, CDR2 SVGAGI (reference sequence). This CDR3 reads CASSYSWGRRSEQYF. DNA of the CDR3: TGTGCCAGCAGTTACAGCTGGGGGCGCAGGTCCGAGCAGTACTTC.

This rearrangement joins TRBV30 to TRBJ2-1, with 9 nucleotides matching TRBD1. Germline trimming cut 0 bases from V and 8 bases from J; bases unmatched to any gene: 11. The CDR3 has 16 amino acids. Germline CDR1 reads GTSNPN; CDR2 reads SVGIG (reference sequence). In DNA, the CDR3 is TGTGCCTGGAGTGTACCCGGACAGGGGAAGAGGGATGAGCAGTTCTTC. It translates to CAWSVPGQGKRDEQFF. The full variable domain, with the rest looked up from reference TRBV30 and TRBJ2-1, is SQTIHQWPATLVQPVGSPLSLECTVEGTSNPNLYWYRQAAGRGLQLLFYSVGIGQISSEVPQNLSASRPQDRQFILSSKKLLLSDSGFYLCAWSVPGQGKRDEQFFGPGTRLTVL.

This clone was recorded once. This rearrangement joins TRBV6-5 to TRBJ1-2; 10 nucleotides match TRBD1. The length of the CDR3 is 14 residues. V gave up 2 bases and J gave up 9 bases; unmatched junction bases: 6. Germline V gene lookup returns CDR1 MNHEY and CDR2 SVGAGI. CDR3 sequence reads: CASSYGQGGGSYTF. The CDR3 DNA is TGTGCCAGCAGTTACGGACAGGGGGGCGGGAGCTACACCTTC.

This sequence joins TRBV4-3 and TRBJ2-7; 8 nucleotides line up with TRBD1. The CDR3 runs 16 residues. The germline V gene has CDR1 LGHNA and CDR2 YSLEER. J was trimmed by 3 bases and V by 3 bases; bases with no gene match: 10. CDR3 in DNA: TGCGCCAGCAGCCAGCGCCCTCGGGACAGGTACTACGAGCAGTACTTC. Translating it yields CASSQRPRDRYYEQYF.

The chain combines TRBV6-6 with TRBJ2-1; 10 nucleotides line up with TRBD1. V dropped 8 bases and J dropped 4; count of bases not matched to a gene: 5. The germline V gene encodes CDR1 MNHNY and CDR2 SVGAGI (reference sequence). This CDR3 contains 14 residues. Written as DNA, the CDR3 is TGTGCCAGCCGGTGGACAGGGGGATACAATGAGCAGTTCTTC. This encodes CASRWTGGYNEQFF.

The chain is built from TRBV27 and TRBJ1-6; no reliable D call. CDR3 length: 18 residues. V was pared by 0 bases and J by 8 bases, with 20 bases between. Germline V gene sequence: CDR1 MNHEY, CDR2 SMNVEV (reference sequence). DNA of the CDR3: TGTGCCAGCAGTTTATCGTATTTCTGGTCGGATGATGATTCACCCCTCCACTTT. Protein sequence: CASSLSYFWSDDDSPLHF.

This rearrangement joins TRBV3-1 (or the pseudogene TRBV3-2) to TRBJ2-3, with TRBD2 identical over 15 bases. The CDR3 has 15 residues. Germline V gene data show CDR1 as LGHDT and CDR2 as YNNKEL (reference sequence). After removal of 4 bases from V and 7 bases from J, the junction contained 3 bases not matched to a gene. The CDR3 loop is CASSLGTSGGYTQYF. For the CDR3, the DNA is TGTGCCAGCAGCCTCGGGACTAGCGGGGGGTATACGCAGTATTTT.

The chain joins TRBV5-4 to TRBJ2-3, with TRBD2 matching over 9 bases. Germline V gives CDR1 SGHNT, CDR2 YYREEE (reference sequence). The CDR3 contains 13 residues. The V segment lost 10 bases and the J segment 1 base; nucleotides outside the gene matches: 4. The CDR3 DNA follows: TGTGCCTCAGAGCGGGGGGGCACAGATACGCAGTATTTT. Its translation is CASERGGTDTQYF.

V gene TRBV6-5 combines with J gene TRBJ2-3; TRBD1 aligns across 9 bases. The CDR3 covers 16 residues. The V segment lost 4 bases and the J segment 1 base; nucleotides outside the gene matches: 6. The V gene's germline CDR1 is MNHEY and CDR2 SVGAGI. The CDR3 nucleotides read TGTGCCAGCAGTTCACAACAGGGGGCCCGCACAGATACGCAGTATTTT. It yields the protein CASSSQQGARTDTQYF.

This chain uses TRBV7-2 with TRBJ2-5, with a tentative D call TRBD2 (5 bases). Trimming stripped 1 base from V and 5 bases from J, with 8 bases between. Germline V gives CDR1 SGHTA, CDR2 FQGNSA. The CDR3 has 13 residues. The CDR3 protein is CASSLEQRETQYF. CDR3 sequence (DNA): TGTGCCAGCAGCTTAGAACAGCGGGAGACCCAGTACTTC. The full variable domain, completed using reference TRBV7-2 and TRBJ2-5, is GAGVSQSPSNKVTEKGKDVELRCDPISGHTALYWYRQSLGQGLEFLIYFQGNSAPDKSGLPSDRFSAERTGGSVSTLTIQRTQQEDSAVYLCASSLEQRETQYFGPGTRLLVL.

The chain is built from TRBV23-1 and TRBJ1-1; D perhaps matches TRBD1 (6 bases). TRBV23-1 is placed among ORFs of uncertain function. V was cut by 2 bases and J by 0 bases, with 16 bases left in between. There are 17 residues in the CDR3. CDR3 residues: CASSQPISGTLNTEAFF. The CDR3 DNA reads TGCGCCAGCAGTCAACCGATCTCCGGGACACTGAACACTGAAGCTTTCTTT.

This chain connects TRBV4-3 to TRBJ2-7, with 9 bases matching TRBD1. CDR3 length equals 14 residues. Germline V lookup: CDR1 LGHNA, CDR2 YSLEER. The ends lost 4 bases at V and 6 bases at J; junction bases unmatched: 7. The CDR3 loop reads CASSPYRGLGEQYF. In nucleotides, the CDR3 is TGCGCCAGCAGCCCATACAGGGGGCTCGGCGAGCAGTACTTC.

J is TRBJ1-2 and V is TRBV6-5; 10 bases match TRBD1. Germline assignment: CDR1 MNHEY and CDR2 SVGAGI. This CDR3 has 15 residues. J lost 8 bases, V lost 6 bases, and 12 bases had no gene match. Here the CDR3 reads CASSLTGGASSGYTF. The CDR3 region has the DNA TGTGCCAGCAGCCTGACAGGGGGCGCTTCCTCCGGCTACACCTTC.

The V and J genes are TRBV6-6 and TRBJ1-5; no reliable D call. Germline V gives CDR1 MNHNY, CDR2 SVGAGI (reference sequence). Trimming took 11 bases from V and 7 from J, leaving 18 bases between them. The length of the CDR3 is 13 residues. The CDR3 DNA reads as TGTGCCGGAAGAGCGGGGTCAACCCAGCCCCAGCATTTT. It translates to CAGRAGSTQPQHF.

This chain links TRBV19 with TRBJ2-3; TRBD2 matches 7 bases. Germline values: CDR1 LNHDA, CDR2 SQIVND (reference sequence). V shed 3 bases, J shed 1 base, and the junction held 4 bases outside the gene matches. This CDR3 region has 15 residues. The CDR3 spells CASSMGSGGTDTQYF. The CDR3 DNA reads TGTGCCAGTAGTATGGGGAGCGGGGGCACAGATACGCAGTATTTT.

The chain joins TRBV3-1 (or the pseudogene TRBV3-2) to TRBJ2-5; 12 bases map to TRBD2. Germline V gene sequence: CDR1 LGHDT, CDR2 YNNKEL (reference sequence). The CDR3 covers 15 residues. Germline trimming cut 6 bases from V and 4 bases from J; bases unmatched to any gene: 6. The CDR3 nucleotides are TGTGCCAGCAGACGACTAGCGGGGGAGATAGAGACCCAGTACTTC. Protein product: CASRRLAGEIETQYF.

This chain uses TRBV4-3 with TRBJ1-2; perhaps TRBD1 as D (5 bases). CDR1 LGHNA and CDR2 YSLEER come from the germline V gene. V gave up 3 bases and J gave up 1 base, with 18 bases separating them. The CDR3 totals 17 residues. For the CDR3, the DNA is TGCGCCAGCAGCCAGCTCATTGGGCAGGGTAGTAACTATGGCTACACCTTC. It encodes CASSQLIGQGSNYGYTF.

This chain joins TRBV19 and TRBJ1-2; tentatively, D is TRBD1 (5 bases). The CDR3 length is 14 residues. Trimming stripped 1 base from V and 4 bases from J, with 10 bases between. Germline V lookup: CDR1 LNHDA, CDR2 SQIVND (reference sequence). This chain's CDR3 is CASSIVAGAYGYTF. The CDR3 DNA is TGTGCCAGTAGTATAGTCGCCGGGGCCTATGGCTACACCTTC.

This clone was recorded only once. CDR3 nucleotide sequence: TGTGCCAGCAGCATAGGAGGGGAGACCCAGTACTTC. Its protein is CASSIGGETQYF. The rearrangement uses TRBV5-6 and TRBJ2-5; D is possibly TRBD2 (6 bases). The V gene's germline CDR1 is SGHDT and CDR2 YYEEEE. Trimming took 4 bases from V and 5 from J, leaving 9 bases between them. The CDR3 runs 12 residues.

This rearrangement joins TRBV7-6 to TRBJ1-1; the D gene is possibly TRBD1 (6 bases). The CDR3 is 15 amino acids. V was cut by 1 base and J by 0 bases, with 9 bases left in between. Germline V gives CDR1 SGHVS, CDR2 FNYEAQ. CDR3 in DNA: TGTGCCAGCAGCTTAGAGGGGGGGGTGAACACTGAAGCTTTCTTT. It is translated as CASSLEGGVNTEAFF.

This clone was seen only a few times. The chain links TRBV13 to TRBJ2-5, with TRBD2 matching 11 bases. The CDR3 covers 16 residues. Losses at the gene ends were 0 bases for V and 5 bases for J; bases not matched to a gene: 5. Germline-derived CDR1 and CDR2 are PRHDT and FYEKMQ (reference sequence). CDR3 in amino acids: CASSLGRTSGSETQYF. DNA for the CDR3: TGTGCCAGCAGCTTAGGCCGGACTAGCGGGTCGGAGACCCAGTACTTC. Filled out from reference TRBV13 and TRBJ2-5, the complete variable domain reads AAGVIQSPRHLIKEKRETATLKCYPIPRHDTVYWYQQGPGQDPQFLISFYEKMQSDKGSIPDRFSAQQFSDYHSELNMSSLELGDSALYFCASSLGRTSGSETQYFGPGTRLLVL.

This clone was found a few times. The rearrangement uses TRBV19 and TRBJ1-1; unclear D gene. The CDR3 has 11 amino acids. Germline V CDR1 and CDR2: LNHDA, SQIVND (reference sequence). Trimming cost V 3 bases and J 10 bases, with 9 bases left between them. The CDR3 nucleotides are TGTGCCAGTAGTATGTGGTCCTCAGCTTTCTTT. Protein product: CASSMWSSAFF.